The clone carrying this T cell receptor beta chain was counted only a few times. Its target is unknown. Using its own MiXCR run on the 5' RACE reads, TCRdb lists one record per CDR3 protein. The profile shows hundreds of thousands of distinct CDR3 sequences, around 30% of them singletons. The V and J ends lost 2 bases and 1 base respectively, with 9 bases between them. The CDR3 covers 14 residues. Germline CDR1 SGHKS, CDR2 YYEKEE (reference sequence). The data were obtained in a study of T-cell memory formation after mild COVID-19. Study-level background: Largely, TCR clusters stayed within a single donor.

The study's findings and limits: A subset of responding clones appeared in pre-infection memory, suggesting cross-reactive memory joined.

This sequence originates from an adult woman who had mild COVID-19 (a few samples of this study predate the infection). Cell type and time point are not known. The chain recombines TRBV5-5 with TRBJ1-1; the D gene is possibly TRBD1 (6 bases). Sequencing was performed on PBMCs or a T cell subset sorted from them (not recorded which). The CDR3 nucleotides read TGTGCCAGCAGCTTAGGGACAACGAACACTGAAGCTTTCTTT. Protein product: CASSLGTTNTEAFF.